This T cell receptor (beta chain) was sequenced in a study of human T cells and chemical hapten exposure. The overall study: In the approximately 23-week study, patients were dosed weekly with diphenylcyclopropenone on the scalp throughout.

At least ten counts were recorded for this clonotype. This CDR3 has 15 residues. CDR1 SGHVS and CDR2 FNYEAQ come from the germline V gene. Trimming cost V 5 bases and J 3 bases, with 15 bases left between them. Time point specified: patch test 2, 6 weeks after DPC sensitization. Treatment described: therapeutic diphenylcyclopropenone sensitization with weekly scalp DPC. TCRdb used MiXCR to reprocess the RACE reads, holding one entry per CDR3 protein. The sample shows fewer than 90,000 distinct CDR3 sequences, 6.5% to 8.5% of them seen only once. This clonotype was sampled from a woman aged 25 to 45 with alopecia areata. Some clones in this sample may be carry-over from other donors' samples. The chain links TRBV7-6 to TRBJ2-3; D is ambiguous. The input for sequencing was whole blood, taken in connection with sensitization to the hapten diphenylcyclopropenone (DPC). The CDR3 loop is CASSLNPSLTDTQYF. The CDR3 nucleotides read TGTGCCAGCAGCCTAAACCCCTCCCTTACAGATACGCAGTATTTT.